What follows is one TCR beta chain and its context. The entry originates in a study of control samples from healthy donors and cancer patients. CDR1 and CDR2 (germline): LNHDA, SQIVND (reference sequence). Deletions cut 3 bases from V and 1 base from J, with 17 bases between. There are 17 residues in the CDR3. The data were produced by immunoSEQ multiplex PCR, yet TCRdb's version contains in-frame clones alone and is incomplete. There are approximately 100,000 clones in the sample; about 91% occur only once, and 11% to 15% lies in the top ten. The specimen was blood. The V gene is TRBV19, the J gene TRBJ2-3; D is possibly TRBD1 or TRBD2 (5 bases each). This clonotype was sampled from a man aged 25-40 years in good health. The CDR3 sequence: CASSIDGGWAGTDTQYF. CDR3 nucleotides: TGTGCCAGTAGTATTGATGGGGGTTGGGCAGGCACAGATACGCAGTATTTT.